The subject of this entry is one T cell receptor beta chain. Its antigen has not been determined. No base quality information exists; no much larger clone differs at one position. CD8 naive samples were obtained by positive selection for CCR7 among CD45RO-negative cells, yielding a CD45RA+CCR7+ population from which TemRA cells were excluded. Donors were healthy HIV-negative adults with no recently reported acute infections or vaccinations. Every donor was a Caucasian adult residing in Nashville, Tennessee, USA. After blood collection by leukapheresis, PBMCs were isolated using Ficoll-Histopaque density gradient centrifugation and then cryopreserved in the vapor phase of liquid nitrogen. Analytical flow cytometry was used to check the purity and quantity of each magnetically sorted T cell population. From each sorted fraction, genomic DNA was isolated and quantified by UV absorbance on a Nanodrop 2000c.

The sample belongs to a study of shared clonotypes between healthy human individuals (dated by TCRdb to about 2020). Looking at the study overall: The cohort comprised two women and a few men aged 18 to 49 years. For each donor, three plates each were used for CD4 naive and CD4 memory, two plates were used for CD8 naive, and one plate was used for CD8 memory. To estimate repertoire size and how much clonotypes are shared between individuals, the study performed deep sequencing of blood TCR repertoires from a few healthy adults. Each donor's leukapheresis produced roughly between roughly 0.85 and 9.5 billion PBMCs. To increase sequencing depth and limit assay-specific biases, TCR repertoire library preparation and sequencing were carried out by different laboratories using diverse techniques. The full study reports these points: Approximately 4.8% of naive CD4, 3.5% of naive CD8, approximately 2% of memory CD4, and about 0.4% of memory CD8 clonotypes were shared across several donors. Sampling was restricted to blood, and TCR repertoires in tissue are likely to differ from TCR repertoires in blood. Because the study included a small number of donors, the genetic and exposure-history diversity represented was limited. Pairwise subsampling indicated that sequencing depth was expected to affect the degree of clonotype sharing among donors. Naive subsets generally had larger estimated clonotype richness than memory subsets did. Compared with non-shared clonotypes, the clonotypes found in all four sorted-subset donors had higher generation probabilities. Rarefaction of sorted-subset datasets indicated incomplete sequencing despite the large sequencing depth.

The CDR3, from cysteine to phenylalanine, totals 14 residues. The entry retains the CDR3 DNA only, 42 bases that are in frame from base 1. CDR1 and CDR2 were assigned from the germline V gene (reference sequence) as LNHDA and SQIVND. V gives up 7 bases and J gives up 2 bases, and the segment between their germline ends measures 12 bases. Using the deep immunoSEQ assay, TCR CDR3 regions were amplified from genomic DNA by multiplex PCR. Extracted genomic DNA from each cell subset was distributed evenly across all wells of several immunoSEQ 96-well plates, and each plate was treated as a replicate. For sorted subsets, about 200 ng genomic DNA, equal to some 28,000 T cell genomes, was loaded into each replicate PCR. Purified libraries were quantified with a Qubit 3.0 fluorometer, sized on a Bioanalyzer 2100, and re-quantified with the KAPA Library Quantification kit. Every immunoSEQ 96-well plate was sequenced on a separate single-read 150-cycle Illumina NextSeq 550 flow cell. Per the authors' processing: The immunoSEQ output contained only junctional sequences without quality scores, so filtering could not match that applied to full-length reads. Sequences were annotated with PyIR, a Python wrapper for IgBLAST v1.9, using IMGT germline references to assign V/J genes and CDR3. Reads were removed for weak V/J assignments (E-value above 1e-6), missing CDR3, stop codons, out-of-frame junctions, or ambiguous translated residues. V3J clonotypes were defined by identical inferred V gene, J gene, and CDR3 amino acid sequence. To compute the percentage overlap between repertoires, the number of shared unique clonotypes was divided by the size of the smaller repertoire. Three approaches were used to assess repertoire richness: RTK rarefaction, the Chao1 estimator, and Recon v2.1 estimates of unobserved clonotypes. OLGA was used to compute generation probabilities for all TCRbeta clonotypes that the gDNA method yielded from a few donors. In TCRdb, the immuneACCESS table is reduced to in-frame sequences with V and J assigned. These tables do not hold every clone; where another copy was compared, an unresolved V gene accounts for under half, and the others remain unexplained. The V and J calls and clone size are taken from that table; D and trimming were inferred from the DNA. Counted in this sample were about 2.1 million clones; approximately 94% of them appeared once. The leading ten clones occupy 1.7% of the sample.

This chain is built from TRBV19 and TRBJ2-1, with TRBD2 perhaps the D gene, on 6 matching bases. The specimen sequenced was naive CD8+ T cells from PBMCs. The cell subset or site tag for this specimen amounts to: CD45RA+CCR7+. The source of this sequence is a young man in good health. Some clones in this sample may be carry-over from other donors' samples. The CDR3 loop reads CASIGGKTYNEQFF. Read as DNA, the sequence is TGTGCCAGTATCGGCGGGAAAACCTACAATGAGCAGTTCTTC. Reference TRBV19 and TRBJ2-1 genes cover what lies past the CDR3, so the full variable domain is DGGITQSPKYLFRKEGQNVTLSCEQNLNHDAMYWYRQDPGQGLRLIYYSQIVNDFQKGDIAEGYSVSREKKESFPLTVTSAQKNPTAFYLCASIGGKTYNEQFFGPGTRLTVL.